This TCR beta chain was recovered during a study of blood T cell repertoires in COVID-19. The table came from immunoSEQ multiplex PCR; TCRdb's copy has only in-frame clones and leaves some out. Of about 200,000 clones in the sample, roughly 90% were seen once. The CDR3 runs to 12 residues. V was pared by 9 bases and J by 6 bases, with 7 bases of the junction left unmatched. CDR1 is LNHDA, CDR2 SQIVND, per germline (reference sequence). The receptor was isolated from a man between 18 and 35 years old with active or convalescent COVID-19. The chain has TRBV19 and TRBJ1-1, with 7 nucleotides matching TRBD1. Sequencing used peripheral blood. The CDR3, as DNA: TGTGCCAGCTCCAGGGGGACAGCTGAAGCTTTCTTT. Translating it yields CASSRGTAEAFF.